This note documents a single T cell receptor beta chain sequence. The target antigen is unknown. This sample is drawn from a study of cytomegalovirus exposure and HLA in healthy donors. Regarding the study as a whole: In a later analysis, a missense DCLRE1C variant was linked to TCR beta V- and J-gene trimming.

Researchers ran the PCR with 60 Vbeta and 13 Jbeta primers. In the original analysis: Per a later analysis, the number of unique TCR beta chains was about 80 million, of which roughly 11 million were shared. Libraries were prepared by immunoSEQ multiplex PCR; TCRdb keeps only in-frame clonotypes and omits some of them. V, J and clone size derive from that table, while D and trimming were established from the DNA sequence. The data contain 130,000 or so clones, around 80% of them singletons. V was cut by 4 bases and J by 5 bases, with 15 bases left in between. Germline V gives CDR1 SGHKS, CDR2 YYEKEE (reference sequence). This CDR3 comprises 14 residues.

The V and J genes are TRBV5-5 and TRBJ1-1; D gene ambiguous. This sequence originates from a female donor in good health and CMV-seropositive. Sequencing was done on a sample of PBMCs. The CDR3 reads CASSTTWAGTEAFF. CDR3 sequence (DNA): TGTGCCAGCAGCACCACGTGGGCGGGTACTGAAGCTTTCTTT.